This note documents a single TCR beta chain sequence. Combining a sample-barcoded 5' primer with a J-beta primer mix, a second PCR ran for roughly 7 to 12 cycles. TCRdb itself ran the 5' RACE reads through MiXCR, one entry per CDR3 protein. The sample has some 930,000 distinct CDR3 sequences, 29% seen once. Germline CDR1 and CDR2: MNHEY and SMNVEV (reference sequence). V was clipped by 6 bases and J by 1 base, with 8 bases between them. The CDR3 spans 13 residues. This sample is part of a study of blood T cells in healthy people across ages. These data were also filed under a second study, of T cells of mothers and their children.

The specimen sequenced was blood. The receptor's source is a woman in her forties in good health. The rearrangement links TRBV27 to TRBJ2-3, with D perhaps matching TRBD1 (5 bases). CDR3 in DNA: TGTGCCAGCAGACAGGACGGCACAGATACGCAGTATTTT. Amino acid sequence: CASRQDGTDTQYF.